This T cell receptor (beta chain) was sequenced in a study of blood T cell repertoires in COVID-19. As processed by the authors: Researchers report that nucleated cell counts were estimated from reference gene primer amplification. Generated by immunoSEQ multiplex PCR, the TCRdb table keeps only in-frame clones and is missing some. V, J and clone size are those of that table, while D and trimming were read from the DNA. Altogether 180,000 or so clones are present, roughly 87% being singletons, with the ten largest covering 1.6%. The CDR3 runs 15 residues. Germline CDR1 reads SGHDN; CDR2 reads FVKESK. Unmatched junction bases numbered 7, after V lost 3 bases and J lost 2 bases.

What was sequenced was peripheral blood. V gene TRBV14 combines with J gene TRBJ2-7; 7 nucleotides agree with TRBD1. This sequence was found in a woman aged 50 to 60 with acute or convalescent COVID-19. The CDR3 nucleotides are TGTGCCAGCAGCCATCCTCGGGACAGAGCCTACGAGCAGTACTTC. This codes for CASSHPRDRAYEQYF.